These 5 T cell receptor beta chains originate from one sample sequenced in a study of T cell changes during pregnancy in multiple sclerosis. TCRdb keeps only in-frame clones here, not all; method: immunoSEQ multiplex PCR. This sample has roughly 20,000 clones, with around 93% found just once. Specimen: CD4+ T cells from peripheral blood mononuclear cells, collected in the third trimester of pregnancy. Receptors originate from a female donor with multiple sclerosis, enrolled in a pregnancy study.

The rearrangement uses TRBV7-3 and TRBJ1-2, with D possibly TRBD1 on 6 matching bases. CDR1 and CDR2 (germline): SGHTA, FQGTGA. V lost 3 bases and J lost 5, with 10 bases in between. This CDR3 has 13 residues. The CDR3 DNA reads as TGTGCCAGCAGCTTTAACAGGGTGTATGGCTACACCTTC. Its translation: CASSFNRVYGYTF.

This clone has only one observation. V usage is TRBV6-5 and J usage is TRBJ2-3; TRBD1 is a possible D gene (6 bases). The germline V gene encodes CDR1 MNHEY and CDR2 SVGAGI. This CDR3 comprises 14 residues. V was shortened by 2 bases and J by 3 bases, with 9 bases between the two germline ends. CDR3 residues: CASSYLGATDTQYF. The CDR3 bases are TGTGCCAGCAGTTACCTGGGGGCAACAGATACGCAGTATTTT.

This sequence joins TRBV6-6 and TRBJ1-6; maybe TRBD1 (5 bases). There are 14 residues in the CDR3. Germline V gene sequence: CDR1 MNHNY, CDR2 SVGAGI (reference sequence). Between the trimmed V and J ends, which lost 6 bases and 7 bases, there was a span of 13 bases. The CDR3, as DNA: TGTGCCAGCAGCCCCGAGACAGAAAATTCACCCCTCCACTTT. Protein product: CASSPETENSPLHF.

The chain is built from TRBV9 and TRBJ1-3; weak D call: TRBD1 (5 bases). Trimming left V 0 bases short and J 3 bases short, with 7 bases between. The CDR3 runs 14 residues. Germline V gives CDR1 SGDLS, CDR2 YYNGEE. DNA for the CDR3: TGTGCCAGCAGCGTAGAGGGGCGTGGAAACACCATATATTTT. This codes for CASSVEGRGNTIYF.

The chain uses TRBV6-1 and TRBJ1-5; weak D call: TRBD1 (5 bases). CDR3 size: 18 residues. The germline V and J ends were trimmed by 2 bases and 0 bases, with 17 bases remaining between them. Germline V gene data show CDR1 as MNHNS and CDR2 as SASEGT. The DNA of the CDR3 is TGTGCCAGCAGTGAACGGCAGGGCGGCATCATTAGCAATCAGCCCCAGCATTTT. Protein sequence: CASSERQGGIISNQPQHF.